Below, 23 T cell receptor beta chains from the same sample are listed, as sequenced in a study of cytomegalovirus exposure and HLA in healthy donors. 60 Vbeta and 13 Jbeta primers were used in PCR. Sequenced by immunoSEQ multiplex PCR; TCRdb stores in-frame clones only, minus some. Of some 200,000 clones listed, almost 80% are singletons. The sequencing sample was made of PBMCs. These receptor sequences come from a man aged 18 to 30 in good health and CMV-seronegative.

V gene TRBV20-1 combines with J gene TRBJ2-7; TRBD1 agrees at 8 bases. Trimming removed 3 bases from V and 5 bases from J; junction bases left unmatched: 0. CDR1 DFQATT and CDR2 SNEGSKA come from the germline V gene (reference sequence). The CDR3 totals 11 residues. This chain's CDR3 is CSARDRDEQYF. As DNA, the CDR3 is TGCAGTGCTAGGGACAGGGACGAGCAGTACTTC.

CDR3 DNA: TGTGCCAGCAGCCCGACAGGTCCGTCCTATGAAGCTTTCTTT. Its protein is CASSPTGPSYEAFF. This chain links TRBV4-2 with TRBJ1-1, with D possibly matching TRBD1 (6 bases). V gave up 4 bases and J gave up 7 bases, with 16 bases separating them. The CDR3 contains 14 residues. Germline V gene data show CDR1 as LGHNA and CDR2 as YNFKEQ.

This clone was detected a few times. The V and J genes are TRBV6-1 and TRBJ2-2; 9 bases line up with TRBD1. V lost 10 bases and J lost 5; bases outside the gene matches: 5. CDR1 is MNHNS and CDR2 is SASEGT in the germline V gene. CDR3 length: 13 residues. The CDR3 nucleotides are TGTGCCATCGACAGGGGGAGTACCGGGGAGCTGTTTTTT. This encodes CAIDRGSTGELFF.

Here the CDR3 DNA reads TGTGCCAGCAGAGGAGACAGGGGTCTTATCTACGAGCAGTACTTC. Translating it yields CASRGDRGLIYEQYF. The chain uses TRBV7-8 and TRBJ2-7, with 8 bases lining up with TRBD1. CDR1 SGHVS and CDR2 FQNEAQ come from the germline V gene. With V trimmed by 6 bases and J by 3 bases, 10 bases remained unmatched. This CDR3 is built from 15 residues.

The chain has TRBV7-8 and TRBJ1-4; TRBD1 is a possible D gene (6 bases). Trimming took 3 bases from V and 0 from J, leaving 8 bases between them. From germline, CDR1 is SGHVS and CDR2 FQNEAQ. CDR3 size: 15 residues. CDR3 amino acids: CASSFNRATNEKLFF. The CDR3 nucleotides read TGTGCCAGCAGCTTTAACAGGGCAACTAATGAAAAACTGTTTTTT.

This clone occurred a few times. This rearrangement joins TRBV10-3 to TRBJ1-1, with 7 bases that match TRBD1. Per germline, CDR1 ENHRY and CDR2 SYGVKD. V shed 8 bases and J 1 base; nucleotides not matched to a gene: 4. This CDR3 region has 13 residues. CDR3 sequence: CAIGWDRNTEAFF. The DNA for the CDR3 is TGTGCCATCGGCTGGGACAGGAACACTGAAGCTTTCTTT.

The rearrangement uses TRBV7-9 and TRBJ1-1, with unresolved D. V was trimmed by 4 bases and J by 4 bases, leaving 25 bases between them. The CDR3 runs 18 residues. The germline V gene encodes CDR1 SEHNR and CDR2 FQNEAQ (reference sequence). The CDR3: CASSSRLSREQRFTEAFF. Here the CDR3 DNA reads TGTGCCAGCAGCTCCCGCCTTTCCCGGGAGCAAAGATTCACTGAAGCTTTCTTT.

This chain connects TRBV6-5 to TRBJ2-5; a weak D match, TRBD2 (5 bases). Germline lookup yields CDR1 MNHEY and CDR2 SVGAGI. The ends were cut back, 0 bases at V and 2 bases at J, with 13 bases in the middle. The CDR3 length is 16 residues. CDR3 sequence: CASSYSWAGRQETQYF. The CDR3, as DNA: TGTGCCAGCAGTTACTCGTGGGCGGGTAGGCAAGAGACCCAGTACTTC.

The V call is TRBV14, the J call TRBJ2-6; possible D gene TRBD1, 6 bases. This CDR3 comprises 20 residues. V was cut by 1 base and J by 5 bases, with 24 bases left in between. Germline CDR1 and CDR2: SGHDN and FVKESK. This CDR3 reads CASSQGGSGTWVTRANVLTF. CDR3 DNA: TGTGCCAGCAGCCAAGGGGGCTCCGGGACATGGGTTACTCGGGCCAACGTCCTGACTTTC.

V usage is TRBV28 and J usage is TRBJ2-6; the match to TRBD1 covers 12 bases. The V gene end was trimmed by 4 bases and the J gene end by 6 bases; junction bases not matched to a gene: 10. The CDR3 consists of 18 residues. CDR1 and CDR2 from the germline V gene are MDHEN and SYDVKM. The CDR3 here is CASSWDRGRSHEANVLTF. CDR3 nucleotides: TGTGCCAGCAGTTGGGACAGGGGGCGTTCCCATGAGGCCAACGTCCTGACTTTC.

The chain joins TRBV4-3 to TRBJ2-7; no firm D call. CDR3 length: 14 amino acids. Trimming removed 0 bases at V and 0 bases at J, with 6 bases between. Germline lookup yields CDR1 LGHNA and CDR2 YSLEER. For the CDR3, the DNA is TGCGCCAGCAGCCAAGATAGGAGCTCCTACGAGCAGTACTTC. Its protein is CASSQDRSSYEQYF.

The J gene is TRBJ2-7, the V gene TRBV2; 16 bases match TRBD2. Germline CDR1 SNHLY, CDR2 FYNNEI. With 4 bases clipped from V and 4 bases from J, the junction kept 1 base outside the gene matches. This CDR3 comprises 15 residues. For the CDR3, the DNA is TGTGCCAGCAGTGCGGGACTAGCGGGGGGGTACGAGCAGTACTTC. Amino acids: CASSAGLAGGYEQYF. The entire variable domain, with the rest obtained from reference TRBV2 and TRBJ2-7, is as follows: EPEVTQTPSHQVTQMGQEVILRCVPISNHLYFYWYRQILGQKVEFLVSFYNNEISEKSEIFDDQFSVERPDGSNFTLKIRSTKLEDSAMYFCASSAGLAGGYEQYFGPGTRLTVT.

The chain links TRBV11-3 to TRBJ2-1; D call uncertain. This CDR3 is built from 15 residues. Germline V lookup: CDR1 SGHNT, CDR2 YENEEA. The V end was cut by 2 bases, the J end by 0 bases, with 8 bases between. In nucleotides, the CDR3 is TGTGCCAGCAGCTTACAGGTTAGCTCCTACAATGAGCAGTTCTTC. Protein sequence: CASSLQVSSYNEQFF.

This chain connects TRBV27 to TRBJ2-7; 11 positions match TRBD1. The trim removed 6 bases at V and 3 bases at J, leaving 22 bases unmatched. Germline assignment: CDR1 MNHEY and CDR2 SMNVEV (reference sequence). The CDR3 consists of 20 residues. CDR3 protein: CASSPFKDRGPRGRVYEQYF. The DNA of the CDR3 is TGTGCCAGCAGCCCTTTTAAGGACAGGGGGCCTCGCGGGAGGGTCTACGAGCAGTACTTC.

The chain employs TRBV4-3 and TRBJ1-5; a possible D gene is TRBD1 (6 bases). Germline V gene lookup returns CDR1 LGHNA and CDR2 YSLEER. V lost 0 bases to trimming and J lost 6 bases, with 12 bases between them. The CDR3 is made up of 15 amino acids. Here the CDR3 reads CASSQDQGPGQPQHF. CDR3 sequence (DNA): TGCGCCAGCAGCCAAGACCAGGGGCCTGGTCAGCCCCAGCATTTT.

The chain joins TRBV5-7 to TRBJ1-5, with D unclear. TRBV5-7 has ORF status, its function being uncertain. CDR3 length equals 14 residues. Trimming took 4 bases from V and 8 from J, leaving 16 bases between them. CDR3 sequence reads: CASSPKPVLKPQHF. CDR3 nucleotide sequence: TGTGCCAGCAGCCCAAAGCCGGTATTGAAGCCCCAGCATTTT.

The rearrangement links TRBV5-1 to TRBJ2-1, with 9 nucleotides matching TRBD1. The length of the CDR3 is 15 residues. Germline V lookup: CDR1 SGHRS, CDR2 YFSETQ. With V trimmed by 1 base and J by 6 bases, 5 bases remained unmatched. The CDR3 region is CASSLWDREVNEQFF. The DNA of the CDR3 is TGCGCCAGCAGCTTGTGGGACAGGGAGGTCAATGAGCAGTTCTTC.

This clone showed up just once. CDR3 residues: CASSLGTDHHYGYTF. The CDR3 DNA follows: TGTGCCAGCAGTTTAGGGACAGACCACCACTATGGCTACACCTTC. This rearrangement joins TRBV28 to TRBJ1-2; 7 nucleotides match TRBD1. Germline V gene data show CDR1 as MDHEN and CDR2 as SYDVKM. Trimming cost V 2 bases and J 3 bases; bases outside gene matches: 6. The CDR3 runs 15 residues.

The chain employs TRBV10-3 and TRBJ1-1; 7 nucleotides agree with TRBD1. CDR3 length: 16 amino acids. V gave up 3 bases and J gave up 7 bases; unmatched junction bases: 14. Germline assignment: CDR1 ENHRY and CDR2 SYGVKD. The CDR3 nucleotides read TGTGCCATCAGTGAAGGGGCAGGGGGAGGAACAGATGAAGCTTTCTTT. This translates into CAISEGAGGGTDEAFF.

The V gene is TRBV7-9, the J gene TRBJ2-7, with a possible D match to TRBD2 (5 bases). Germline values: CDR1 SEHNR, CDR2 FQNEAQ (reference sequence). Trimming removed 5 bases at V and 4 bases at J, with 15 bases between. There are 14 residues in the CDR3. CDR3 region: CASSLLGPPYEQYF. The CDR3 bases are TGTGCCAGCAGCCTACTAGGTCCTCCTTACGAGCAGTACTTC.

The CDR3 reads CASSLSGGPTTGELFF. CDR3 DNA sequence: TGTGCCAGCAGCTTATCGGGGGGGCCGACCACCGGGGAGCTGTTTTTT. The genes are TRBV7-8 and TRBJ2-2; TRBD2 agrees at 8 bases. The germline gives CDR1 SGHVS, CDR2 FQNEAQ. V was clipped by 2 bases and J by 4 bases; unmatched bases: 6. There are 16 residues in the CDR3.

The chain joins TRBV7-8 to TRBJ2-5; D is possibly TRBD1 (5 bases). The J call may be mistaken, given a closer DNA end match to TRBJ2-7. Germline values: CDR1 SGHVS, CDR2 FQNEAQ. The CDR3 has 15 amino acids. The CDR3 nucleotides are TGTGCCAGCAGCTTACCGACTTCAGGGATTTACGAGCAGTACTTC. This encodes CASSLPTSGIYEQYF.

The chain carries TRBV23-1 and TRBJ1-1; 7 nucleotides line up with TRBD1. TRBV23-1 has ORF status, its function being uncertain. The CDR3 contains 14 residues. J gave up 3 bases and V 4 bases, and 5 bases lay outside the gene matches. DNA of the CDR3: TGCGCCAGCAGTCGGGACAGCCAGTACACTGAAGCTTTCTTT. Amino acid sequence: CASSRDSQYTEAFF.